These 7 T cell receptor beta chains came from one sample sequenced in a study of blood T cell repertoires in COVID-19. Here immunoSEQ multiplex PCR was the method, and the copy in TCRdb shows in-frame clones only, minus some. The sample consists of about 220,000 clones, 80% of them appearing once. Sequencing was performed on peripheral blood. These receptors originate from a human donor in a cohort sampled during active COVID-19.

This clone showed up just a few times. The V call is TRBV19, the J call TRBJ2-7; 7 bases fit TRBD2. CDR1 and CDR2 from the germline V gene are LNHDA and SQIVND (reference sequence). CDR3 size: 18 residues. The V segment lost 6 bases and the J segment 4 bases; nucleotides outside the gene matches: 21. CDR3 protein: CASRGLGSGGVNSYEQYF. CDR3 coding DNA: TGTGCCAGTAGGGGACTGGGGTCGGGAGGAGTCAACAGTTACGAGCAGTACTTC. Looking up the rest from reference TRBV19 and TRBJ2-7 gives the full variable domain: DGGITQSPKYLFRKEGQNVTLSCEQNLNHDAMYWYRQDPGQGLRLIYYSQIVNDFQKGDIAEGYSVSREKKESFPLTVTSAQKNPTAFYLCASRGLGSGGVNSYEQYFGPGTRLTVT.

This clone was seen just once. This chain uses TRBV5-4 with TRBJ1-6; 7 bases are shared with TRBD1. The CDR3 sequence is 14 residues long. The germline gives CDR1 SGHNT, CDR2 YYREEE (reference sequence). The V segment lost 4 bases and the J segment 5 bases; nucleotides outside the gene matches: 3. CDR3 DNA: TGTGCCAGCAGCCGCGGGACAGATAATTCACCCCTCCACTTT. It translates to CASSRGTDNSPLHF.

The chain couples TRBV6-6 to TRBJ1-1; D remains ambiguous. V dropped 7 bases and J dropped 4 bases, with 7 bases sitting between them. This CDR3 is built from 11 residues. CDR1 is MNHNY and CDR2 is SVGAGI in the germline V gene (reference sequence). The CDR3 is CASTTFTEAFF. As DNA, the CDR3 is TGTGCCAGCACTACTTTCACTGAAGCTTTCTTT.

This clone has just one count. The chain couples TRBV15 to TRBJ2-7; 7 positions agree with TRBD2. V lost 0 bases, J lost 2 bases, and 4 bases stayed unmatched. CDR3 length: 15 amino acids. Germline V gene sequence: CDR1 LNHNV, CDR2 YYDKDF (reference sequence). The CDR3 DNA reads as TGTGCCACCAGCAGAGACGGGGGGAGGCCCTACGAGCAGTACTTC. This translates into CATSRDGGRPYEQYF.

V and J are TRBV4-3 and TRBJ1-3; the D gene is possibly TRBD1 (6 bases). The germline CDR1 and CDR2 sequences are LGHNA and YSLEER. There are 15 residues in the CDR3. Trimming stripped 3 bases from V and 0 bases from J, with 9 bases between. CDR3 residues: CASSHLDSSGNTIYF. CDR3 DNA: TGCGCCAGCAGCCATCTGGACAGCTCTGGAAACACCATATATTTT.

Comment on this clone: The same CDR3 is also encoded by other DNA sequences in this sample. This rearrangement joins TRBV6-5 to TRBJ2-7; 13 bases agree with TRBD2. Germline lookup yields CDR1 MNHEY and CDR2 SVGAGI. The CDR3 has 15 amino acids. J lost 4 bases, V lost 5 bases, and 5 bases had no gene match. The CDR3 region is CASSPRTSGSYEQYF. The CDR3 region has the DNA TGTGCCAGCAGTCCCCGGACTAGCGGGAGTTACGAGCAGTACTTC.

This sequence joins TRBV6-5 and TRBJ1-6; TRBD1 agrees at 7 bases. With V trimmed by 5 bases and J by 6 bases, 4 bases remained unmatched. The CDR3 sequence is 14 residues long. Germline-derived CDR1 and CDR2 are MNHEY and SVGAGI. CDR3: CASSLTGFNSPLHF. DNA of the CDR3: TGTGCCAGCAGTCTGACAGGGTTTAATTCACCCCTCCACTTT.